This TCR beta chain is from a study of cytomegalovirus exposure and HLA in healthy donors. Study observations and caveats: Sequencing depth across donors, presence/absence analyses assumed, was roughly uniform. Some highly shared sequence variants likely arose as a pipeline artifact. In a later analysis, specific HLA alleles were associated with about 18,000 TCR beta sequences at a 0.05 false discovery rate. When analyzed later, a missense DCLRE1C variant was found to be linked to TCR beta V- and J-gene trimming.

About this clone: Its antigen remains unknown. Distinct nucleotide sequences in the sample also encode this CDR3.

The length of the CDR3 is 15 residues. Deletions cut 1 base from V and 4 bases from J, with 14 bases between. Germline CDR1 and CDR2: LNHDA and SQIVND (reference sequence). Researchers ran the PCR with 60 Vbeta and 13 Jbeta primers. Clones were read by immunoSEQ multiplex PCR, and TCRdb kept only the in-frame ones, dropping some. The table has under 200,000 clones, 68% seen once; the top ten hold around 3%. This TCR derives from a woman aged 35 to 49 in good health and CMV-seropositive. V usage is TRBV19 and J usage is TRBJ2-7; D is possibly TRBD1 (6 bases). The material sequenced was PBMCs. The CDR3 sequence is CASSIGTGNDYEQYF. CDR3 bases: TGTGCCAGTAGTATAGGAACAGGGAACGATTACGAGCAGTACTTC.